This T cell receptor beta chain came from a study of blood T cell repertoires in COVID-19. Turning to the study itself: T cells, B-cell-depleted T cells, or PBMCs provided the cDNA or gDNA that served as material.

The method was immunoSEQ multiplex PCR; TCRdb's version includes in-frame clones alone and lacks a portion of them. The data hold roughly 500,000 clones, with around 87% observed a single time. Recruitment covered about two dozen US areas and drew participants whose ages spanned about 18 to 90 years. Cohort 3 donors were reported recovered after two negative PCRs, clearance, or symptom resolution. Germline V gene sequence: CDR1 SEHNR, CDR2 FQNEAQ (reference sequence). V was trimmed by 1 base and J by 0 bases, leaving 8 bases between them. The CDR3 is 15 residues long. The rearrangement links TRBV7-9 to TRBJ2-3; D is perhaps TRBD2 (5 bases). Sample: PBMCs or T cells enriched from blood (not recorded which). This sequence was found in a woman in her 40s who had recovered from COVID-19. CDR3 nucleotide sequence: TGTGCCAGCAGCTTAGGAGGGTTCAGCACAGATACGCAGTATTTT. Amino acids: CASSLGGFSTDTQYF.